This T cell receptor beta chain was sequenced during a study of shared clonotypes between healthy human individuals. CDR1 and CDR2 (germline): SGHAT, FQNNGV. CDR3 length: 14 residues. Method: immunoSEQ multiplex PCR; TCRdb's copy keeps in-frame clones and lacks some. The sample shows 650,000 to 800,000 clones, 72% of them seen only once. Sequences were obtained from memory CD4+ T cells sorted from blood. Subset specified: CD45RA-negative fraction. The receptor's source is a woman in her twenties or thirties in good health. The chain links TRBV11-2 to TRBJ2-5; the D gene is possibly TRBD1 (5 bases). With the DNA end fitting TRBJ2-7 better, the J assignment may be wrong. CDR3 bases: TGTGCCAGCAGCTTATCACAGGTATCCTACGAGCAGTACTTC. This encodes CASSLSQVSYEQYF.